The present T cell receptor beta chain was sequenced within a study of blood T cells in healthy people across ages. Healthy Caucasians from Russia aged about 6 to 90 served as donors. Findings and caveats of the study: Roughly linear declines in TCR beta diversity per million T cells occurred with age. Those diversity estimates obtained from one million T cells were thought to be underestimates.

The V gene's germline CDR1 is SGHVS and CDR2 FQNEAQ. The CDR3 has 15 residues. Then a second PCR, running about 6 to 12 cycles, was carried out with a sample-barcoded 5' primer and a J-beta primer mix. Each of the cDNA molecules was tagged by a template-switch adaptor with 12 random nucleotides. One entry per CDR3 protein results from TCRdb running MiXCR on the 5' RACE reads. Here the sample spans roughly 1.4 million distinct CDR3 sequences, roughly 60% being singletons. There are a few counts of this clonotype. Antigen specificity is unknown. The chain is built from TRBV7-8 and TRBJ2-3; possible D gene TRBD2, 5 bases. This receptor was taken from a man aged 18 to 29 in good health. The sequenced sample consisted of blood. This CDR3 reads CASGPLPGTSDTQYF. As DNA, the CDR3 is TGTGCTAGTGGCCCTCTTCCGGGAACTTCAGATACGCAGTATTTT. Full variable domain (missing parts from reference TRBV7-8 and TRBJ2-3): GAGVSQSPRYKVAKRGQDVALRCDPISGHVSLFWYQQALGQGPEFLTYFQNEAQLDKSGLPSDRFFAERPEGSVSTLKIQRTQQEDSAVYLCASGPLPGTSDTQYFGPGTRLTVL.